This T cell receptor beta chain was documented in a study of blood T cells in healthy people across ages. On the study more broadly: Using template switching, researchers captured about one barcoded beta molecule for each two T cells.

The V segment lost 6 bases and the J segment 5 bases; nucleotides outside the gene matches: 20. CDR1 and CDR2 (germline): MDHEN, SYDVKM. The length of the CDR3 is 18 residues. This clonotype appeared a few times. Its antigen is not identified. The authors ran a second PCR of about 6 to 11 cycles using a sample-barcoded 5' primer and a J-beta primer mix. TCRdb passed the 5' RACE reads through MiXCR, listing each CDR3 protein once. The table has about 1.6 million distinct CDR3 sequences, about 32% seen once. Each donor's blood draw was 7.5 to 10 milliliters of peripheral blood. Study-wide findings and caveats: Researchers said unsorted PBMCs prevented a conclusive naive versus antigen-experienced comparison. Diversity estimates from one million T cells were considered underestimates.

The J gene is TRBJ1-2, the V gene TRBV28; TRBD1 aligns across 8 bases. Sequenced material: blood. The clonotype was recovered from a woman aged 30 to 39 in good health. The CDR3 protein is CASSSSMAGGAWWYGYTF. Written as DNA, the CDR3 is TGTGCCAGCAGCTCGTCGATGGCAGGGGGCGCGTGGTGGTATGGCTACACCTTC.